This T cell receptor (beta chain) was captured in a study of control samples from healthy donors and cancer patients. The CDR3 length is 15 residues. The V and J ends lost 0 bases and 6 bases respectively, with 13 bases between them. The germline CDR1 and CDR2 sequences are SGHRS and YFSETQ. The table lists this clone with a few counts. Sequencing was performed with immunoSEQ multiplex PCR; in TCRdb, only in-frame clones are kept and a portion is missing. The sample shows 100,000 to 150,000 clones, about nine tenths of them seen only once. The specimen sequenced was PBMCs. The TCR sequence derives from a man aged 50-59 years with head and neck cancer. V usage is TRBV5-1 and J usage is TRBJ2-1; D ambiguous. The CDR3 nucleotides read TGCGCCAGCAGCTTGGCCGACGGAGCCGGCAATGAGCAGTTCTTC. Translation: CASSLADGAGNEQFF.